What follows describes a single TCR beta chain. Its matching antigen is unknown. Libraries were prepared by immunoSEQ multiplex PCR; TCRdb keeps only in-frame clonotypes and omits some of them. The sample has about 75,000 clones, around 88% seen once. This sample stems from a study of T cell responses to AZD1222 COVID-19 vaccine. Study findings and constraints: Spike-specific TCRs gained breadth and depth after people received two AZD1222 doses. CD4 TCRs covered the whole spike, strongest at regions 160-218 and 743-854. Most donors were white British, females outnumbered males, and clonal diversity was possibly underestimated. Without day 14 samples, only post-peak T cell repertoires were studied.

CDR1 GTSNPN and CDR2 SVGIG come from the germline V gene (reference sequence). The CDR3 has 14 amino acids. Trimming took off 5 bases at V and 5 bases at J, with 13 bases between the two ends. The source was peripheral blood, collected 28 days after the second dose of the MenACWY control vaccine. The source of this sequence is an adult who received the MenACWY meningococcal vaccine as a control. The chain carries TRBV30 and TRBJ1-6; D is ambiguous. The CDR3 protein is CAWRGWVHNSPLHF. In nucleotides, the CDR3 is TGTGCCTGGCGCGGGTGGGTACATAATTCACCCCTCCACTTT.